This passage covers 30 T cell receptor beta chains from one sample sequenced in a study of human T cells and chemical hapten exposure. One entry per CDR3 protein results from TCRdb running MiXCR on the RACE reads. Of a few hundred thousand distinct CDR3 sequences in the sample, 5.5% were seen once. The time point is: pre-sensitization, week 0. Treatment: therapeutic diphenylcyclopropenone sensitization with weekly scalp DPC. This specimen was whole blood, taken in connection with sensitization to the hapten diphenylcyclopropenone (DPC). These receptors were obtained from a woman under 30 with alopecia areata. Some clones in this sample may be carry-over from other donors' samples.

This clonotype was seen ten or more times. The J gene is TRBJ2-3, the V gene TRBV9; the match to TRBD2 covers 8 bases. This CDR3 is 16 amino acids long. CDR1 SGDLS and CDR2 YYNGEE come from the germline V gene. Losses at the gene ends were 1 base for V and 6 bases for J; bases not matched to a gene: 10. CDR3 sequence reads: CASSVSGGGRSDTQYF. The DNA for the CDR3 is TGTGCCAGCAGCGTATCGGGCGGGGGGCGGTCCGATACGCAGTATTTT.

V is TRBV7-8 and J is TRBJ2-1; D is perhaps TRBD1 (5 bases). The length of the CDR3 is 15 residues. With 5 bases removed from V and 1 base from J, the gap between germline ends came to 12 bases. The germline V gene has CDR1 SGHVS and CDR2 FQNEAQ. In DNA, the CDR3 is TGTGCCAGCAGCCACGGGTCAGGGTCCTACAATGAGCAGTTCTTC. Protein sequence: CASSHGSGSYNEQFF.

The rearrangement uses TRBV28 and TRBJ1-6, with D maybe TRBD1 (5 bases). The V end was cut by 8 bases, the J end by 5 bases, with 13 bases between. Per germline, CDR1 MDHEN and CDR2 SYDVKM. The CDR3 is 14 amino acids. CDR3 in DNA: TGTGCCAGCTATCCAGGGACCAATAATTCACCCCTCCACTTT. Its protein product is CASYPGTNNSPLHF. The variable domain in full, with the rest retrieved from reference TRBV28 and TRBJ1-6, is DVKVTQSSRYLVKRTGEKVFLECVQDMDHENMFWYRQDPGLGLRLIYFSYDVKMKEKGDIPEGYSVSREKKERFSLILESASTNQTSMYLCASYPGTNNSPLHFGNGTRLTVT.

This clonotype came up many times. The V gene is TRBV28, the J gene TRBJ2-2, with D tentatively TRBD1 (5 bases). The V end lost 8 bases, the J end lost 3 bases, and 10 bases lay between the germline ends. Germline CDR1 is MDHEN and CDR2 is SYDVKM. The CDR3 totals 13 residues. CDR3 sequence reads: CASGRVDTGELFF. The CDR3 nucleotides are TGTGCCAGCGGCAGGGTGGACACCGGGGAGCTGTTTTTT.

This clonotype was seen repeatedly, ten times or more. This rearrangement joins TRBV9 to TRBJ2-7; 7 positions agree with TRBD1. Per the germline V gene, CDR1 is SGDLS and CDR2 is YYNGEE. There are 11 residues in the CDR3. V trimming: 7 bases; J trimming: 11 bases; junction bases outside the gene matches: 9. CDR3 DNA sequence: TGTGCCAGCGGGACAGCAACTCCGGAGTACTTC. It yields the protein CASGTATPEYF.

In its sample, this clonotype was seen a few times. V usage is TRBV27 and J usage is TRBJ2-7; TRBD2 agrees at 11 bases. V lost 6 bases, J lost 1 base, and 5 bases stayed unmatched. The CDR3 sequence is 15 residues long. Germline V lookup: CDR1 MNHEY, CDR2 SMNVEV (reference sequence). The CDR3 coding sequence is TGTGCCAGCAGCCATCTAGCGGGGGGTTCCTACGAGCAGTACTTC. Protein product: CASSHLAGGSYEQYF.

This clonotype came up a few times. The CDR3 here is CSAQTSGGTDTQYF. Written as DNA, the CDR3 is TGCAGTGCTCAGACTAGCGGTGGCACAGATACGCAGTATTTT. The chain employs TRBV20-1 and TRBJ2-3, with TRBD2 matching 9 bases. V shed 5 bases and J 1 base; nucleotides not matched to a gene: 4. There are 14 residues in the CDR3. The germline V gene has CDR1 DFQATT and CDR2 SNEGSKA (reference sequence).

This clonotype was found many times. The chain joins TRBV4-1 to TRBJ1-1; weak D call: TRBD1 (5 bases). Trimming cost V 1 base and J 7 bases, with 13 bases left between them. The CDR3 is 14 amino acids. Germline CDR1 reads MGHRA; CDR2 reads YSYEKL. The CDR3 DNA sequence: TGCGCCAGCAGCCAAGGTTGGCTTGGGGGTGAAGCTTTCTTT. This sequence encodes CASSQGWLGGEAFF.

Only a few counts were recorded for this clonotype. The chain uses TRBV12-5 and TRBJ1-1; unclear D gene. CDR1 LGHNT and CDR2 FRNRAP come from the germline V gene. The CDR3 length is 13 residues. Trimming pared 6 bases from V and 4 bases from J, leaving 12 bases between. CDR3 residues: CASGQRDTTEAFF. CDR3 bases: TGTGCTAGTGGACAGAGAGACACCACTGAAGCTTTCTTT.

The V gene is TRBV6-5, the J gene TRBJ2-3; 7 bases agree with TRBD2. The germline V gene has CDR1 MNHEY and CDR2 SVGAGI. The CDR3 is 18 residues long. V was clipped by 2 bases and J by 2 bases; unmatched bases: 13. As DNA, the CDR3 is TGTGCCAGCAGTTACACTTCTAATACCGGGACTAACACAGATACGCAGTATTTT. This sequence encodes CASSYTSNTGTNTDTQYF.

This clonotype has only a few counts. The CDR3 DNA reads TGCAGCGTTGTGAACAGCAACTCTGGAAACACCATATATTTT. Protein product: CSVVNSNSGNTIYF. This rearrangement joins TRBV29-1 to TRBJ1-3; D is uncertain. The germline V gene encodes CDR1 SQVTM and CDR2 ANQGSEA. The V end was cut by 4 bases, the J end by 0 bases, with 10 bases between. The CDR3 spans 14 residues.

A few counts support this clonotype. This sequence joins TRBV2 and TRBJ1-1; D unresolved. Between the trimmed V and J ends, which lost 7 bases and 2 bases, there was a span of 20 bases. Germline V gene data show CDR1 as SNHLY and CDR2 as FYNNEI. The CDR3 contains 16 residues. The CDR3 DNA reads TGTGCCAGCATCCCGGACGGGGTCGGCTTTAACACTGAAGCTTTCTTT. Translated: CASIPDGVGFNTEAFF. Full variable domain (missing parts from reference TRBV2 and TRBJ1-1): EPEVTQTPSHQVTQMGQEVILRCVPISNHLYFYWYRQILGQKVEFLVSFYNNEISEKSEIFDDQFSVERPDGSNFTLKIRSTKLEDSAMYFCASIPDGVGFNTEAFFGQGTRLTVV.

Many counts were recorded for this clonotype. The rearrangement joins TRBV7-9 to TRBJ1-6; D perhaps matches TRBD1 (6 bases). V gave up 7 bases and J gave up 8 bases, with 12 bases separating them. Looked up from germline, CDR1 is SEHNR and CDR2 is FQNEAQ (reference sequence). The CDR3 consists of 13 residues. CDR3 protein: CASTPQGDSPLHF. The CDR3 DNA reads TGTGCCAGCACTCCACAGGGCGATTCACCCCTCCACTTT.

This clonotype showed up many times. This chain connects TRBV7-2 to TRBJ1-2; TRBD1 is a possible D gene (6 bases). Per the germline V gene, CDR1 is SGHTA and CDR2 is FQGNSA. The CDR3 has 18 residues. Between the trimmed V and J ends, which lost 1 base and 0 bases, there was a span of 18 bases. CDR3 DNA sequence: TGTGCCAGCAGCTTAGTATCGACAGGCCCCACCACTAACTATGGCTACACCTTC. Translating gives CASSLVSTGPTTNYGYTF.

This clonotype was observed a handful of times. J is TRBJ1-1 and V is TRBV4-1, with a possible D match to TRBD1 (5 bases). The germline V gene encodes CDR1 MGHRA and CDR2 YSYEKL. This CDR3 contains 16 residues. Between the trimmed V and J ends, which lost 2 bases and 2 bases, there was a span of 15 bases. CDR3: CASSQRSTGRNTEAFF. CDR3 bases: TGCGCCAGCAGCCAAAGATCCACAGGAAGAAACACTGAAGCTTTCTTT.

Ten or more counts support this clonotype. This chain links TRBV4-2 with TRBJ1-2, with D perhaps matching TRBD1 (5 bases). Germline assignment: CDR1 LGHNA and CDR2 YNFKEQ. The CDR3 totals 14 residues. The V end was cut by 3 bases, the J end by 6 bases, with 14 bases between. CDR3 sequence (DNA): TGTGCCAGCAGCCATACACAGGCTCCCGATGGCTACACCTTC. Protein: CASSHTQAPDGYTF.

This clonotype has a count of ten or more. V and J are TRBV7-3 and TRBJ2-1, with no clear D. V lost 1 base, J lost 10 bases, and 11 bases lay in between. This CDR3 contains 13 residues. The germline V gene encodes CDR1 SGHTA and CDR2 FQGTGA. Here the CDR3 reads CASSLRGLGEQFF. The CDR3 DNA sequence: TGTGCCAGCAGCTTAAGGGGTCTTGGGGAGCAGTTCTTC. Combining the CDR3 with reference TRBV7-3 and TRBJ2-1 gives the whole variable domain GAGVSQTPSNKVTEKGKYVELRCDPISGHTALYWYRQSLGQGPEFLIYFQGTGAADDSGLPNDRFFAVRPEGSVSTLKIQRTERGDSAVYLCASSLRGLGEQFFGPGTRLTVL.

As regards this clonotype: In this CDR3 the conserved last residue, phenylalanine or tryptophan, is missing, so a read error is likely. The limits of the CDR3 on the DNA are not certain, so only TCRdb's listed CDR3 is given. The chain joins TRBV7-2 to TRBJ2-5; the table assigns TRBD2, which was not confirmed against the DNA. The CDR3 is 15 residues long, ends included. Germline loops: CDR1 SGHTA, CDR2 FQGNSA. The CDR3 loop reads CASSLALSGISAGGI.

The V and J genes are TRBV27 and TRBJ1-2; 9 bases line up with TRBD1. CDR1 MNHEY and CDR2 SMNVEV come from the germline V gene (reference sequence). The CDR3 extends over 15 amino acids. The ends lost 6 bases at V and 4 bases at J; junction bases unmatched: 9. For the CDR3, the DNA is TGTGCCAGCAGACAGGGACAGGGAGGGGGCTATGGCTACACCTTC. It translates to CASRQGQGGGYGYTF.

There are many counts of this clonotype. The J gene is TRBJ2-3, the V gene TRBV25-1; 7 positions agree with TRBD2. The CDR3 sequence is 13 residues long. CDR1 is MGHDK and CDR2 is SYGVNS in the germline V gene. The V gene end was trimmed by 4 bases and the J gene end by 5 bases; junction bases not matched to a gene: 3. This CDR3 reads CASSGEGIDTQYF. The CDR3 DNA follows: TGTGCCAGCAGTGGGGAGGGAATAGATACGCAGTATTTT.

This clonotype was detected many times. The V and J genes are TRBV4-3 and TRBJ2-3; weak D call: TRBD1 (8 bases). This CDR3 has 17 amino acids. Germline CDR1 and CDR2: LGHNA and YSLEER. V shed 1 base and J shed 2 bases, with 16 bases lying between them. This chain's CDR3 is CASSQAGQGLNTDTQYF. DNA for the CDR3: TGCGCCAGCAGCCAAGCCGGACAGGGACTAAACACAGATACGCAGTATTTT.

Here the CDR3 reads CASSFPGGGPPNEQFF. The CDR3 coding sequence is TGTGCCAGCAGCTTCCCCGGGGGGGGGCCTCCCAATGAGCAGTTCTTC. The V call is TRBV7-9, the J call TRBJ2-1; TRBD2 aligns across 8 bases. The CDR3 has 16 amino acids. V lost 3 bases and J lost 6; bases outside the gene matches: 10. CDR1 and CDR2 from the germline V gene are SEHNR and FQNEAQ (reference sequence).

The chain has TRBV5-1 and TRBJ2-2, with D perhaps matching TRBD2 (6 bases). The CDR3 spans 15 residues. CDR1 and CDR2 from the germline V gene are SGHRS and YFSETQ. Trimming took 4 bases from V and 0 from J, leaving 10 bases between them. CDR3 nucleotide sequence: TGCGCCAGCAGCGAGGGACTTACGAACACCGGGGAGCTGTTTTTT. As protein: CASSEGLTNTGELFF.

This clonotype was counted at least ten times. This chain uses TRBV6-5 with TRBJ2-2; the D gene is possibly TRBD2 (6 bases). The CDR3 covers 18 residues. Trimming removed 0 bases from V and 0 bases from J, with 14 bases in between. Germline-derived CDR1 and CDR2 are MNHEY and SVGAGI. For the CDR3, the DNA is TGTGCCAGCAGTTACTCCCCCCTAAGCGGGTCGAACACCGGGGAGCTGTTTTTT. As protein: CASSYSPLSGSNTGELFF.

The V gene is TRBV12-3 or TRBV12-4, the J gene TRBJ1-5, with D possibly TRBD1 on 5 matching bases. This CDR3 contains 11 residues. With 5 bases removed from V and 10 bases from J, the gap between germline ends came to 9 bases. The CDR3: CASSNQGPQHF. The DNA for the CDR3 is TGTGCCAGCAGTAACCAGGGTCCCCAGCATTTT.

This chain connects TRBV5-1 to TRBJ2-7, with TRBD2 matching 8 bases. With V trimmed by 0 bases and J by 3 bases, 8 bases remained unmatched. This CDR3 contains 16 residues. CDR1 and CDR2 (germline): SGHRS, YFSETQ. The CDR3 reads CASSLGSGGGHYEQYF. DNA of the CDR3: TGCGCCAGCAGCTTGGGTTCCGGCGGGGGGCACTACGAGCAGTACTTC.

At least ten counts were recorded for this clonotype. V and J are TRBV18 and TRBJ2-5; D is undetermined. This CDR3 is built from 15 residues. Looked up from germline, CDR1 is KGHSH and CDR2 is LQKENI. V lost 0 bases and J 0 bases, leaving 8 bases between the germline ends. The CDR3 loop is CASSPPGGYQETQYF. The CDR3 DNA reads TGTGCCAGCTCACCACCGGGTGGGTACCAAGAGACCCAGTACTTC.

V is TRBV20-1 and J is TRBJ1-1; the match to TRBD1 covers 8 bases. The CDR3 has 14 amino acids. V gave up 0 bases and J gave up 6 bases; unmatched junction bases: 6. Germline V gene data show CDR1 as DFQATT and CDR2 as SNEGSKA (reference sequence). This CDR3 reads CSAREVQGAAEAFF. The CDR3 DNA follows: TGCAGTGCTAGAGAGGTCCAGGGGGCAGCTGAAGCTTTCTTT.

The J gene is TRBJ2-3, the V gene TRBV6-2 or TRBV6-3; 9 bases align to TRBD2. There are 17 residues in the CDR3. V gave up 6 bases and J gave up 2 bases; unmatched junction bases: 12. The germline V gene encodes CDR1 MNHEY and CDR2 SVGEGT. The CDR3 DNA sequence: TGTGCCAGCAGCTTAACCGGGACTAGCCCTCACACAGATACGCAGTATTTT. Encoded protein: CASSLTGTSPHTDTQYF.

The CDR3 reads CAISEQGAGNQPQHF. Written as DNA, the CDR3 is TGTGCCATCAGTGAACAGGGGGCTGGCAATCAGCCCCAGCATTTT. This chain joins TRBV10-3 and TRBJ1-5; TRBD1 matches 9 bases. The CDR3 spans 15 residues. Germline V lookup: CDR1 ENHRY, CDR2 SYGVKD. V dropped 3 bases and J dropped 2; count of bases not matched to a gene: 2.